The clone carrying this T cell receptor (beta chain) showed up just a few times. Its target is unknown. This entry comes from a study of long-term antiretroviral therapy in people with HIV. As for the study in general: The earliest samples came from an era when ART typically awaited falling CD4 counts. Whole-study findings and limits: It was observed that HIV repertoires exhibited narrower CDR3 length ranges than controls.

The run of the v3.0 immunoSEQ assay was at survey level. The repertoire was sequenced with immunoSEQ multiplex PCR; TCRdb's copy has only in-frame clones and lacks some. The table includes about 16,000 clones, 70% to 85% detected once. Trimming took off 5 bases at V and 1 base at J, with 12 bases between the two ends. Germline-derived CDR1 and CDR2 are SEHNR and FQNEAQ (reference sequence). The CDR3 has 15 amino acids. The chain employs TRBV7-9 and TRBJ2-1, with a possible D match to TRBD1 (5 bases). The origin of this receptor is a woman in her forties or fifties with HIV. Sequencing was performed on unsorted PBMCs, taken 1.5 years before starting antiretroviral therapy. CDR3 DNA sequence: TGTGCCAGCAGCCGCAGGGTTGGGTCCTACAATGAGCAGTTCTTC. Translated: CASSRRVGSYNEQFF.